Each of the 28 T cell receptor beta chains below was sequenced from the same sample in a study of Ad26.COV2.S vaccination and SARS-CoV-2 variants. Sequencing used immunoSEQ multiplex PCR; TCRdb keeps in-frame clones, though not all of them. The top ten clones hold 3% to 3.5% of a sample with over 350,000 clones, about 85% of them seen once. The treatment is: around 19 received Ad26.COV2.S at low or high dose, single or two shots; five or six received placebo; per-sample allocation not given. It was on day 63 after the first vaccine or placebo injection that samples were taken. The starting material was peripheral blood, obtained in a trial of Ad26.COV2.S vaccine versus placebo. Receptors were obtained from a person between 18 and 60 years old who received the Ad26.COV2.S COVID-19 vaccine or a placebo.

This chain joins TRBV6-2 or TRBV6-3 and TRBJ1-6; TRBD1 matches 11 bases. This CDR3 spans 15 amino acids. V dropped 2 bases and J dropped 11; count of bases not matched to a gene: 5. Germline assignment: CDR1 MNHEY and CDR2 SVGEGT. CDR3 sequence: CASSYTGTGGPPLHF. CDR3 DNA sequence: TGTGCCAGCAGTTACACCGGGACAGGGGGACCACCCCTCCACTTT.

Worth noting for this clone: An end of the junction differs from the germline gene, which may be a read error. This rearrangement joins TRBV19 to TRBJ2-5; 9 bases fit TRBD2. Per the germline V gene, CDR1 is LNHDA and CDR2 is SQIVND (reference sequence). This CDR3 is built from 15 residues. The DNA for the CDR3 is TGTGCCAGTAGTAGGTCCATAGCGGGGGAAGAGCCCCAGTACTTC. It codes for CASSRSIAGEEPQYF.

The count of this clone is one. The gene calls are TRBV27 and TRBJ1-2, with D unresolved. V lost 3 bases and J lost 1, with 6 bases in between. Germline CDR1 reads MNHEY; CDR2 reads SMNVEV (reference sequence). The CDR3 consists of 13 residues. The CDR3 sequence: CASSFADNYGYTF. CDR3 nucleotides: TGTGCCAGCAGTTTCGCGGATAACTATGGCTACACCTTC.

Comment on this clone: This sample also contains other DNA sequences that code for the same CDR3. This rearrangement joins TRBV7-2 to TRBJ1-1; D uncertain. This CDR3 is 14 amino acids long. The V end was cut by 2 bases, the J end by 1 base, with 8 bases between. Germline V CDR1 and CDR2: SGHTA, FQGNSA. In nucleotides, the CDR3 is TGTGCCAGCAGCTTATGGGTAGGGAACACTGAAGCTTTCTTT. Residues: CASSLWVGNTEAFF.

J is TRBJ2-1 and V is TRBV12-3 or TRBV12-4; D is ambiguous. Trimming removed 5 bases at V and 9 bases at J, with 14 bases between. CDR3 size: 13 residues. The CDR3 DNA reads TGTGCCAGCAGTCCCGCCGTCAACATTGAGCAGTTCTTC. It encodes CASSPAVNIEQFF.

This chain links TRBV27 with TRBJ2-1, with a weak D call TRBD2 (5 bases). The CDR3 spans 16 residues. Between the trimmed V and J ends, which lost 0 bases and 0 bases, there was a span of 9 bases. The germline V gene has CDR1 MNHEY and CDR2 SMNVEV (reference sequence). This CDR3 reads CASSLSGRHSYNEQFF. Written as DNA, the CDR3 is TGTGCCAGCAGTTTATCGGGGAGACACTCCTACAATGAGCAGTTCTTC.

The V and J genes are TRBV19 and TRBJ2-2; perhaps TRBD1 as D (6 bases). The germline V and J ends were trimmed by 4 bases and 6 bases, with 15 bases remaining between them. CDR3 length equals 15 residues. Germline assignment: CDR1 LNHDA and CDR2 SQIVND (reference sequence). CDR3 amino acids: CASSNQGRRPGELFF. The CDR3 DNA reads TGTGCCAGTAGTAACCAGGGGCGCCGACCCGGGGAGCTGTTTTTT.

V gene TRBV5-1 combines with J gene TRBJ2-1, with 8 bases fitting TRBD2. This CDR3 has 15 residues. The germline V gene has CDR1 SGHRS and CDR2 YFSETQ. With 1 base clipped from V and 4 bases from J, the junction kept 4 bases outside the gene matches. CDR3 region: CASSLSGGPYNEQFF. CDR3 DNA: TGCGCCAGCAGCTTGTCGGGGGGGCCGTACAATGAGCAGTTCTTC. Full variable domain (missing parts from reference TRBV5-1 and TRBJ2-1): KAGVTQTPRYLIKTRGQQVTLSCSPISGHRSVSWYQQTPGQGLQFLFEYFSETQRNKGNFPGRFSGRQFSNSRSEMNVSTLELGDSALYLCASSLSGGPYNEQFFGPGTRLTVL.

The V and J genes are TRBV10-3 and TRBJ2-7; D not certain. Trimming left V 0 bases short and J 6 bases short, with 15 bases between. Germline CDR1 is ENHRY and CDR2 is SYGVKD. The CDR3 is 15 residues long. The CDR3 sequence: CAISESGRGFGEQYF. CDR3 nucleotides: TGTGCCATCAGTGAGTCGGGCAGAGGCTTCGGCGAGCAGTACTTC.

The rearrangement joins TRBV7-9 to TRBJ1-5, with 9 bases identical to TRBD1. The CDR3 sequence is 16 residues long. Germline loops: CDR1 SEHNR, CDR2 FQNEAQ (reference sequence). Trimming at V came to 10 bases and at J to 7 bases, leaving 17 bases not matched to a gene. DNA of the CDR3: TGTGCCACCGAACGCTTCACAGGGGGCGCGGTACAGCCCCAGCATTTT. This encodes CATERFTGGAVQPQHF.

Here the CDR3 reads CASSLPDQPQHF. CDR3 DNA: TGTGCCAGCAGCCTCCCCGATCAGCCCCAGCATTTT. The J gene is TRBJ1-5, the V gene TRBV7-9; D is uncertain. This CDR3 has 12 residues. CDR1 and CDR2 (germline): SEHNR, FQNEAQ (reference sequence). The V end lost 5 bases, the J end lost 5 bases, and 7 bases lay between the germline ends.

The J gene is TRBJ2-1, the V gene TRBV18; D ambiguous. Per germline, CDR1 KGHSH and CDR2 LQKENI. The CDR3 covers 18 residues. With 4 bases removed from V and 4 bases from J, the gap between germline ends came to 23 bases. The CDR3 region has the DNA TGTGCCAGCTCACGAACTACAGAGGAAGGCTCCCCGTACAATGAGCAGTTCTTC. This encodes CASSRTTEEGSPYNEQFF.

This chain links TRBV7-9 with TRBJ1-2; a possible D gene is TRBD1 (6 bases). Trimming left V 0 bases short and J 3 bases short, with 11 bases between. Germline V lookup: CDR1 SEHNR, CDR2 FQNEAQ (reference sequence). The CDR3 covers 15 residues. The CDR3 loop is CASSLAEGGYYGYTF. The CDR3 DNA is TGTGCCAGCAGCTTAGCTGAGGGGGGCTACTATGGCTACACCTTC.

This clone was detected a few times. The CDR3 loop reads CASSRGGSGTDTQYF. The CDR3 DNA follows: TGTGCCAGTAGTCGGGGGGGATCTGGCACAGATACGCAGTATTTT. This chain uses TRBV19 with TRBJ2-3; 8 positions match TRBD2. In germline, CDR1 is LNHDA, CDR2 SQIVND (reference sequence). This CDR3 comprises 15 residues. After removal of 5 bases from V and 1 base from J, the junction contained 5 bases not matched to a gene.

Here the CDR3 reads CSAVGQGNTEAFF. CDR3 nucleotide sequence: TGCAGCGCCGTAGGACAGGGGAACACTGAAGCTTTCTTT. The chain uses TRBV29-1 and TRBJ1-1, with 8 positions matching TRBD1. Germline CDR1 and CDR2: SQVTM and ANQGSEA. This CDR3 contains 13 residues. V lost 7 bases and J lost 1; bases outside the gene matches: 5.

This chain links TRBV2 with TRBJ2-7; D gene uncertain. Germline V gene sequence: CDR1 SNHLY, CDR2 FYNNEI. This CDR3 is 12 amino acids long. V was pared by 6 bases and J by 6 bases, with 12 bases between. CDR3 nucleotides: TGTGCCAGCAGGGCGGATTGGGCCGAGCAGTACTTC. Its protein is CASRADWAEQYF. The variable domain in full, with the rest retrieved from reference TRBV2 and TRBJ2-7, is EPEVTQTPSHQVTQMGQEVILRCVPISNHLYFYWYRQILGQKVEFLVSFYNNEISEKSEIFDDQFSVERPDGSNFTLKIRSTKLEDSAMYFCASRADWAEQYFGPGTRLTVT.

The chain combines TRBV6-6 with TRBJ1-5; D might be TRBD1 (5 bases). V was clipped by 2 bases and J by 0 bases, with 8 bases between them. The germline V gene has CDR1 MNHNY and CDR2 SVGAGI (reference sequence). CDR3 size: 15 residues. This chain's CDR3 is CASSYRGNSNQPQHF. Written as DNA, the CDR3 is TGTGCCAGCAGTTACAGGGGTAATAGCAATCAGCCCCAGCATTTT.

The chain uses TRBV6-1 and TRBJ2-5, with a weak D call TRBD2 (6 bases). Deletions cut 3 bases from V and 1 base from J, with 12 bases between. Germline V gives CDR1 MNHNS, CDR2 SASEGT. The CDR3 is 15 residues long. The CDR3 DNA reads TGTGCCAGCAGTGAGGGGGGACCATTCCAAGAGACCCAGTACTTC. Translating it yields CASSEGGPFQETQYF.

The V and J genes are TRBV12-5 and TRBJ1-1; D remains ambiguous. V dropped 5 bases and J dropped 11 bases, with 15 bases sitting between them. The CDR3 covers 12 residues. CDR1 and CDR2 from the germline V gene are LGHNT and FRNRAP. CDR3 DNA: TGTGCTAGTGGTCTCCATATTTATCGGGCTTTCTTT. Encoded protein: CASGLHIYRAFF.

The chain carries TRBV12-3 or TRBV12-4 and TRBJ1-2; D not resolved. The V gene lost 6 bases and the J gene lost 4 bases, with 9 bases spanning the gap. The CDR3 runs to 12 residues. CDR3 nucleotide sequence: TGTGCCAGCAGCCCCGGCTCCTATGGCTACACCTTC. The encoded protein is CASSPGSYGYTF.

The V and J genes are TRBV6-5 and TRBJ2-2, with D unclear. This CDR3 is built from 15 residues. CDR1 MNHEY and CDR2 SVGAGI come from the germline V gene. V lost 4 bases to trimming and J lost 1 base, with 10 bases between them. CDR3 sequence reads: CASSLGRWNTGELFF. CDR3 coding DNA: TGTGCCAGCAGTTTGGGCAGATGGAACACCGGGGAGCTGTTTTTT.

This clone was counted a single time. The conserved closing phenylalanine or tryptophan is absent in this CDR3, likely reflecting a read error. It is unclear where the CDR3 begins or ends on the DNA, so no DNA is shown, and the CDR3 is as TCRdb lists it. The gene calls are TRBV15 and TRBJ1-1; the table's D gene call, TRBD1, was not cross checked with the DNA. Germline V gene data show CDR1 as LNHNV and CDR2 as YYDKDF (reference sequence). With termini counted, the CDR3 has 14 amino acids. The CDR3 reads CATSRDPSTVFEIS.

The rearrangement links TRBV6-5 to TRBJ2-2; the D gene is possibly TRBD2 (6 bases). This CDR3 comprises 15 residues. The germline CDR1 and CDR2 sequences are MNHEY and SVGAGI. Trimming removed 4 bases from V and 10 bases from J, with 19 bases in between. The CDR3 protein is CASSLLGGAEAELFF. CDR3 nucleotides: TGTGCCAGCAGTTTGCTCGGAGGGGCGGAGGCGGAGCTGTTTTTT.

The chain is built from TRBV30 and TRBJ1-4, with D perhaps matching TRBD1 (5 bases). The CDR3 consists of 14 residues. The germline V and J ends were trimmed by 3 bases and 7 bases, with 15 bases remaining between them. Germline CDR1 is GTSNPN and CDR2 is SVGIG (reference sequence). CDR3 in amino acids: CAWSADSSREKLFF. The DNA of the CDR3 is TGTGCCTGGAGCGCTGACAGTTCCCGTGAAAAACTGTTTTTT. The variable domain in full, with the rest retrieved from reference TRBV30 and TRBJ1-4, is SQTIHQWPATLVQPVGSPLSLECTVEGTSNPNLYWYRQAAGRGLQLLFYSVGIGQISSEVPQNLSASRPQDRQFILSSKKLLLSDSGFYLCAWSADSSREKLFFGSGTQLSVL.

The chain has TRBV15 and TRBJ2-5; 12 bases align to TRBD2. With V trimmed by 4 bases and J by 5 bases, 8 bases remained unmatched. Germline CDR1 and CDR2: LNHNV and YYDKDF (reference sequence). There are 16 residues in the CDR3. The CDR3 here is CATSKRASGGAETQYF. For the CDR3, the DNA is TGTGCCACCAGCAAGCGAGCTAGCGGGGGGGCGGAGACCCAGTACTTC.

This clone showed up just a few times. The CDR3 spells CASSYQETYGYTF. CDR3 coding DNA: TGTGCCAGCAGTTACCAGGAAACCTATGGCTACACCTTC. This chain links TRBV6-2 or TRBV6-3 with TRBJ1-2, with D unresolved. CDR3 length equals 13 residues. CDR1 and CDR2 from the germline V gene are MNHEY and SVGEGT. V lost 2 bases to trimming and J lost 4 bases, with 8 bases between them.

This chain uses TRBV3-1 (or the pseudogene TRBV3-2) with TRBJ2-5; D is unresolved. V gave up 8 bases and J gave up 4 bases, with 14 bases separating them. Germline V lookup: CDR1 LGHDT, CDR2 YNNKEL (reference sequence). The CDR3 has 13 residues. CDR3 DNA sequence: TGTGCCAGCGCCCCAAGGGTGCGAGAGACCCAGTACTTC. Translating it yields CASAPRVRETQYF.

V usage is TRBV7-2 and J usage is TRBJ1-4; no clear D. Trimming shortened V by 2 bases and J by 8 bases, and 9 bases separated the two germline ends. Germline CDR1 reads SGHTA; CDR2 reads FQGNSA. The CDR3 has 13 amino acids. DNA for the CDR3: TGTGCCAGCAGCTTAAGGGTCTGGGAAAAACTGTTTTTT. Amino acid sequence: CASSLRVWEKLFF.